These T cell receptor beta chains were read from a single sample in a study of blood T cell repertoires in COVID-19. The assay was immunoSEQ multiplex PCR, and TCRdb's table has in-frame clones only and misses some. The table shows fewer than 350,000 clones, with about 90% occurring only once. Sequencing was performed on PBMCs or T cells enriched from blood (not recorded which). The receptors were sampled from a woman aged 30 to 39 with acute COVID-19. Both conserved end residues are trimmed from each CDR3. The order of the fields is V gene, CDR3 length, clone size, J gene, CDR3 protein. Only part of the rows carry a size: once, few, many, or a class if the clone is expanded.

>TRBV7-8|12|NA|TRBJ1-6
ASSFGTVNSPLH
>TRBV2|12|NA|TRBJ2-7
ASSAGQGAFEQY
>TRBV3-1/TRBV3-2|14|NA|TRBJ2-7
ASSQDSSGREYEQY
>TRBV6-6|11|few|TRBJ2-7
ASSLTGTYEQY
>TRBV18|13|NA|TRBJ2-7
ASSATGQLPYEQY
>TRBV7-2|14|NA|TRBJ2-2
ATFRGVAGGTGELF
>TRBV10-3|13|NA|TRBJ2-2
AIGDRGLNTGELF
>TRBV28|13|NA|TRBJ1-4
ASYDFNGEGEKLF
>TRBV15|13|NA|TRBJ1-2
ATSRDGGGIYGYT
>TRBV11-3|17|NA|TRBJ2-1
ASSLTLLAGGRSYNEQF
>TRBV7-6|17|NA|TRBJ2-2
ASSLVASGSPLNTGELF
>TRBV6-5|14|NA|TRBJ1-1
ASSYSVGTGGTEAF
>TRBV6-5|11|NA|TRBJ1-5
ASSMQGNQPQH
>TRBV20-1|13|NA|TRBJ2-5
SASVRRGGYETQY
>TRBV7-2|11|NA|TRBJ2-3
ASSFGSTDTQY
>TRBV5-6|11|NA|TRBJ2-7
ASSLAQYYEQY
>TRBV28|12|NA|TRBJ2-7
ATTTGQPNYEQY
>TRBV10-3|14|once|TRBJ1-1
AISAGIGLANTEAF
>TRBV3-1/TRBV3-2|16|NA|TRBJ1-5
ASSQVALGQGVSQPQH
>TRBV4-3|13|once|TRBJ1-6
ASSLRASGNSPLH
>TRBV28|12|NA|TRBJ1-5
ASRADWGGEPQH
>TRBV6-6|10|NA|TRBJ1-2
ASGGDNYGYT
>TRBV6-4|13|NA|TRBJ2-1
ASSDSSGSYNEQF
>TRBV7-6|16|NA|TRBJ1-3
ASSFQGSVFSSGNTIY
>TRBV10-3|10|once|TRBJ2-2
AINPGAGELF
>TRBV7-2|13|NA|TRBJ2-2
ASSLSGTGTGELF
>TRBV5-1|17|NA|TRBJ2-1
ASSLRQREGAGLYNEQF
>TRBV19|14|NA|TRBJ2-3
ASSIVGGRATDTQY
>TRBV29-1|9|few|TRBJ2-7
SVVEGAEQY
>TRBV20-1|9|once|TRBJ2-7
SASPVNEQY
>TRBV5-1|17|NA|TRBJ2-7
ASSLGAGQTHRTSYEQY
>TRBV6-4|13|once|TRBJ2-1
ASSDRAGGYNEQF
>TRBV7-8|14|NA|TRBJ2-7
ASSFQTGQGSNEQY